This T cell receptor beta chain emerged from a study of molecular identifiers for immune sequencing clone quantification. This clonotype was detected a few times. TCRdb re-called the PCR reads with MiXCR, one entry per CDR3 protein. The data show around 470,000 distinct CDR3 sequences, over 20% seen once. Sequencing was carried out using naive CD8+ T cells from blood, with Jurkat cell RNA spiked in. Stated subset: FACS-sorted CD8+CD4-CCR7+CD45RA+ naive T cells. The clonotype was recovered from a human donor in good health. Some libraries in this study had Jurkat cell RNA spiked in.

CDR3 region: CASSLETELSYEQYF. CDR3 DNA: TGTGCCAGCAGCTTAGAGACAGAGCTCTCCTACGAGCAGTACTTC. The rearrangement uses TRBV11-2 and TRBJ2-7, with TRBD1 as a possible D gene (5 bases). The CDR3 loop spans 15 amino acids. V was shortened by 0 bases and J by 0 bases, with 9 bases between the two germline ends. Germline loops: CDR1 SGHAT, CDR2 FQNNGV.